The 30 T cell receptor beta chains below all came from one sample that was sequenced in a study of shared clonotypes between healthy human individuals. Method: immunoSEQ multiplex PCR; TCRdb's copy keeps in-frame clones and lacks some. The sample contains fewer than 850,000 clones, more than 70% of which appear only once. The source material was memory CD4+ T cells sorted from blood. The subset is: CD45RA-negative fraction. Receptors originate from a woman in her twenties or thirties in good health.

In DNA form, the CDR3 reads TGCAGCGTTGCCGACGGGCGGCACACAGATACGCAGTATTTT. Translated, it gives CSVADGRHTDTQYF. The chain joins TRBV29-1 to TRBJ2-3, with D hard to call. Trimming pared 4 bases from V and 2 bases from J, leaving 13 bases between. The CDR3 totals 14 residues. CDR1 SQVTM and CDR2 ANQGSEA come from the germline V gene.

The rearrangement links TRBV7-9 to TRBJ2-7; D perhaps matches TRBD1 (6 bases). This CDR3 is 14 amino acids long. With 3 bases removed from V and 3 bases from J, the gap between germline ends came to 12 bases. Germline CDR1 is SEHNR and CDR2 is FQNEAQ (reference sequence). The CDR3 is CASSFSGQHYEQYF. As DNA, the CDR3 is TGTGCCAGCAGCTTCTCCGGACAGCACTACGAGCAGTACTTC.

The chain joins TRBV5-1 to TRBJ2-7; D is unresolved. V was pared by 1 base and J by 0 bases, with 14 bases between. The germline V gene has CDR1 SGHRS and CDR2 YFSETQ. The CDR3 has 16 amino acids. The CDR3 nucleotides read TGCGCCAGCAGCTTGAGTTTCGGGTTTTCCTCCTACGAGCAGTACTTC. Translation: CASSLSFGFSSYEQYF.

Notes on this clone: Given a much more abundant clone one base away, this may be a read error. Other DNA sequences in the sample encode the same CDR3. CDR3 sequence reads: CASSLASGSSYEQYF. Here the CDR3 DNA reads TGTGCCAGCAGCTTAGCTAGCGGAAGCTCCTACGAGCAGTACTTC. The V and J genes are TRBV7-2 and TRBJ2-7; a weak D match, TRBD2 (6 bases). CDR3 length: 15 residues. The V and J ends lost 0 bases and 0 bases respectively, with 9 bases between them. CDR1 is SGHTA, CDR2 FQGNSA, per germline.

The gene calls are TRBV2 and TRBJ2-7; D is undetermined. This CDR3 contains 14 residues. CDR1 is SNHLY and CDR2 is FYNNEI in the germline V gene. The germline V and J ends were trimmed by 9 bases and 2 bases, with 17 bases remaining between them. CDR3 sequence (DNA): TGTGCCAGTCTGGGATGGTCAGCCCCCTACGAGCAGTACTTC. Translating gives CASLGWSAPYEQYF.

This clone was seen a single time. V gene TRBV7-8 combines with J gene TRBJ2-7; no firm D call. V gave up 2 bases and J gave up 3 bases, with 5 bases separating them. CDR1 SGHVS and CDR2 FQNEAQ come from the germline V gene. The CDR3 is made up of 12 amino acids. CDR3 DNA sequence: TGTGCCAGCAGCTTATTCGGCTACGAGCAGTACTTC. It translates to CASSLFGYEQYF.

As concerns this clone: A much larger clone lies a single base off, so this may be a read error. This chain links TRBV7-7 with TRBJ2-5, with 10 bases fitting TRBD2. Trimming at V came to 1 base and at J to 2 bases, leaving 1 base not matched to a gene. The germline CDR1 and CDR2 sequences are SSHAT and FNYEAQ (reference sequence). This CDR3 spans 15 amino acids. The CDR3 here is CASSLGTSGQETQYF. CDR3 in DNA: TGTGCCAGCAGCTTAGGGACTAGCGGTCAAGAGACCCAGTACTTC.

V is TRBV6-4 and J is TRBJ2-3, with D unclear. This CDR3 is 14 amino acids long. CDR1 and CDR2 from the germline V gene are MRHNA and SNTAGT. V was clipped by 6 bases and J by 2 bases, with 12 bases between them. Written as DNA, the CDR3 is TGTGCCAGCAGCGGTGGAACCACCACAGATACGCAGTATTTT. Amino acid sequence: CASSGGTTTDTQYF.

This chain joins TRBV21-1 and TRBJ2-7; the table's D call, TRBD2, was not checked against the DNA. TRBV21-1 represents a pseudogene. The CDR3 has 17 amino acids. The CDR3 spells CASSKQRATWSSYEQYF. Written as DNA, the CDR3 is TGTGCCAGCAGCAAACAAAGAGCGACCTGGAGCTCCTACGAGCAGTACTTC.

J is TRBJ2-1 and V is TRBV18, with 7 bases matching TRBD2. Germline assignment: CDR1 KGHSH and CDR2 LQKENI. The CDR3 sequence is 15 residues long. The V segment lost 6 bases and the J segment 2 bases; nucleotides outside the gene matches: 7. CDR3 nucleotides: TGTGCCAGCTCTCCGGGACTAACTACCTACAATGAGCAGTTCTTC. Its translation: CASSPGLTTYNEQFF.

This clone has just a few counts. The rearrangement uses TRBV5-6 and TRBJ1-1, with D perhaps TRBD1 (5 bases). With 1 base removed from V and 1 base from J, the gap between germline ends came to 11 bases. CDR1 is SGHDT and CDR2 is YYEEEE in the germline V gene. This CDR3 is 15 amino acids long. The CDR3 DNA follows: TGTGCCAGCAGCTTGTTCCAGGGATCGAACACTGAAGCTTTCTTT. It codes for CASSLFQGSNTEAFF.

The rearrangement uses TRBV25-1 and TRBJ2-5; 8 bases line up with TRBD1. From germline, CDR1 is MGHDK and CDR2 SYGVNS. The CDR3 is made up of 18 amino acids. With 3 bases clipped from V and 4 bases from J, the junction kept 16 bases outside the gene matches. The CDR3 region is CASSDSGVAGGFAETQYF. Written as DNA, the CDR3 is TGTGCCAGCAGTGACAGTGGAGTGGCAGGGGGCTTTGCAGAGACCCAGTACTTC. Full variable domain (outside the CDR3, taken from reference TRBV25-1 and TRBJ2-5): EADIYQTPRYLVIGTGKKITLECSQTMGHDKMYWYQQDPGMELHLIHYSYGVNSTEKGDLSSESTVSRIRTEHFPLTLESARPSHTSQYLCASSDSGVAGGFAETQYFGPGTRLLVL.

This chain uses TRBV7-2 with TRBJ2-1; 9 nucleotides align to TRBD2. The germline V gene has CDR1 SGHTA and CDR2 FQGNSA. The CDR3 extends over 16 amino acids. The J segment lost 4 bases and the V segment lost 0 bases, leaving 4 bases of the junction unmatched. CDR3 coding DNA: TGTGCCAGCAGCTTAGCGACTAGCGGACTTTACAATGAGCAGTTCTTC. Encoded protein: CASSLATSGLYNEQFF. Looking up the rest from reference TRBV7-2 and TRBJ2-1 gives the full variable domain: GAGVSQSPSNKVTEKGKDVELRCDPISGHTALYWYRQSLGQGLEFLIYFQGNSAPDKSGLPSDRFSAERTGGSVSTLTIQRTQQEDSAVYLCASSLATSGLYNEQFFGPGTRLTVL.

This clone came up once. The CDR3 reads CASRDGTGLEAFF. The CDR3, as DNA: TGCGCCAGCAGGGATGGGACGGGTCTTGAAGCTTTCTTT. The rearrangement uses TRBV10-2 and TRBJ1-1, with a possible D match to TRBD1 (5 bases). Trimming cost V 6 bases and J 7 bases, with 15 bases left between them. The CDR3 has 13 amino acids. Germline values: CDR1 WSHSY, CDR2 SAAADI.

The rearrangement uses TRBV20-1 and TRBJ1-3; D remains ambiguous. The germline gives CDR1 DFQATT, CDR2 SNEGSKA (reference sequence). Trimming took 4 bases from V and 4 from J, leaving 5 bases between them. The length of the CDR3 is 11 residues. The CDR3 reads CSAIEGNTIYF. In nucleotides, the CDR3 is TGCAGTGCTATCGAGGGAAACACCATATATTTT.

The V and J genes are TRBV30 and TRBJ2-5; 10 nucleotides agree with TRBD2. The CDR3 consists of 13 residues. Germline trimming cut 5 bases from V and 2 bases from J; bases unmatched to any gene: 2. Germline CDR1 and CDR2: GTSNPN and SVGIG (reference sequence). CDR3 loop: CAWLAGGQETQYF. CDR3 bases: TGTGCCTGGTTAGCGGGAGGACAAGAGACCCAGTACTTC.

This clone has more than one count but fewer than ten. The gene calls are TRBV28 and TRBJ2-1; D possibly corresponds to TRBD2 (5 bases). The germline V gene has CDR1 MDHEN and CDR2 SYDVKM. V was trimmed by 7 bases and J by 8 bases, leaving 12 bases between them. The CDR3 extends over 12 amino acids. CDR3 sequence: CASTPGIHEQFF. In DNA, the CDR3 is TGTGCCAGCACCCCGGGGATCCATGAGCAGTTCTTC. Combining the CDR3 with reference TRBV28 and TRBJ2-1 gives the whole variable domain DVKVTQSSRYLVKRTGEKVFLECVQDMDHENMFWYRQDPGLGLRLIYFSYDVKMKEKGDIPEGYSVSREKKERFSLILESASTNQTSMYLCASTPGIHEQFFGPGTRLTVL.

The V call is TRBV6-5, the J call TRBJ2-2; the match to TRBD1 covers 8 bases. The CDR3 loop spans 14 amino acids. Per germline, CDR1 MNHEY and CDR2 SVGAGI. Trimming removed 7 bases from V and 8 bases from J; junction bases left unmatched: 9. CDR3 loop: CASIRGPDGGELFF. The CDR3 DNA reads TGTGCCAGCATCAGGGGGCCAGACGGGGGGGAGCTGTTTTTT.

The V gene is TRBV4-1, the J gene TRBJ1-5; D ambiguous. The CDR3 is made up of 15 amino acids. Germline loops: CDR1 MGHRA, CDR2 YSYEKL. With 2 bases removed from V and 11 bases from J, the gap between germline ends came to 19 bases. The CDR3 here is CASSQTRQAKGAQHF. In DNA, the CDR3 is TGCGCCAGCAGCCAAACTCGGCAGGCAAAGGGAGCCCAGCATTTT.

This clone was seen only once. The rearrangement uses TRBV5-8 and TRBJ2-2; tentative D call: TRBD2 (6 bases). The V gene lost 4 bases and the J gene lost 4 bases, with 26 bases spanning the gap. CDR1 and CDR2 from the germline V gene are SGHTS and YDEGEE. The CDR3 is made up of 19 amino acids. CDR3: CASSLITGGIGGSTGELFF. The CDR3 DNA is TGTGCCAGCAGCCTGATCACCGGAGGTATCGGAGGGAGCACCGGGGAGCTGTTTTTT.

Concerning this clone: The sample has other DNA sequences that encode this CDR3 too. The rearrangement joins TRBV18 to TRBJ2-1; TRBD1 agrees at 9 bases. CDR1 and CDR2 (germline): KGHSH, LQKENI. The V and J ends lost 3 bases and 4 bases, in that order; junction bases with no gene match: 1. The CDR3 has 14 amino acids. As DNA, the CDR3 is TGTGCCAGCTCACCCGGACAGGGGTACAATGAGCAGTTCTTC. It codes for CASSPGQGYNEQFF.

The rearrangement links TRBV6-1 to TRBJ2-3, with 11 positions matching TRBD2. The V gene's germline CDR1 is MNHNS and CDR2 SASEGT. Trimming at V came to 8 bases and at J to 3 bases, leaving 4 bases not matched to a gene. The CDR3 runs 14 residues. CDR3 loop: CASRTSGLTDTQYF. The CDR3 nucleotides read TGTGCCAGCCGGACTAGCGGGTTGACAGATACGCAGTATTTT.

This chain links TRBV7-8 with TRBJ1-1, with D unclear. This CDR3 comprises 13 residues. The germline V and J ends were trimmed by 5 bases and 0 bases, with 7 bases remaining between them. Germline lookup yields CDR1 SGHVS and CDR2 FQNEAQ. The CDR3: CASSSDVNTEAFF. CDR3 DNA sequence: TGTGCCAGCAGCAGTGATGTGAACACTGAAGCTTTCTTT.

The rearrangement links TRBV5-8 to TRBJ1-1; TRBD1 matches at 10 bases. The CDR3 covers 16 residues. V lost 4 bases and J lost 0; bases outside the gene matches: 6. Germline values: CDR1 SGHTS, CDR2 YDEGEE. Written as DNA, the CDR3 is TGTGCCAGCAGCAGGGGGACAGGGGACGTGAACACTGAAGCTTTCTTT. This gives the protein CASSRGTGDVNTEAFF.

The rearrangement joins TRBV11-2 to TRBJ2-2, with 7 bases matching TRBD2. V shed 5 bases, J shed 6 bases, and the junction held 18 bases outside the gene matches. The CDR3 totals 18 residues. Germline lookup yields CDR1 SGHAT and CDR2 FQNNGV. This CDR3 is CASSTIRRKLASPGELFF. CDR3 nucleotide sequence: TGTGCCAGCAGCACTATAAGAAGAAAACTAGCGTCCCCCGGGGAGCTGTTTTTT.

In this sample, this clone turned up a few times. This sequence joins TRBV27 and TRBJ1-2; no clear D gene. Germline CDR1 and CDR2: MNHEY and SMNVEV (reference sequence). The CDR3 runs 12 residues. V was trimmed by 3 bases and J by 8 bases, leaving 10 bases between them. This CDR3 reads CASSLRGKGYTF. In nucleotides, the CDR3 is TGTGCCAGCAGTTTGCGGGGTAAGGGCTACACCTTC.

This chain joins TRBV5-1 and TRBJ2-3, with TRBD2 as a possible D gene (5 bases). Germline CDR1 reads SGHRS; CDR2 reads YFSETQ. CDR3 length: 14 residues. V was pared by 6 bases and J by 2 bases, with 13 bases between. The CDR3 DNA reads TGCGCCAGCAAGGGATCCGGGGACACAGATACGCAGTATTTT. Translation gives CASKGSGDTDTQYF.

The V gene is TRBV27, the J gene TRBJ2-3, with 11 nucleotides matching TRBD2. Germline V gene data show CDR1 as MNHEY and CDR2 as SMNVEV (reference sequence). The J segment lost 2 bases and the V segment lost 8 bases, leaving 6 bases of the junction unmatched. This CDR3 has 15 residues. The CDR3 sequence: CASSELAGATDTQYF. CDR3 bases: TGTGCCAGCTCCGAACTAGCGGGAGCCACAGATACGCAGTATTTT.

The V call is TRBV30, the J call TRBJ2-6; the D is unclear. Germline CDR1 and CDR2: GTSNPN and SVGIG (reference sequence). The CDR3 extends over 14 amino acids. Trimming pared 1 base from V and 4 bases from J, leaving 8 bases between. CDR3 in DNA: TGTGCCTGGAGTGAAGGGTTCGGGGCCAACGTCCTGACTTTC. Amino acid sequence: CAWSEGFGANVLTF.

The chain is built from TRBV28 and TRBJ1-2; 8 positions match TRBD1. The CDR3 has 15 amino acids. Germline V CDR1 and CDR2: MDHEN, SYDVKM. V shed 4 bases, J shed 5 bases, and the junction held 9 bases outside the gene matches. The chain's CDR3 is CASSWASRGLYGYTF. CDR3 bases: TGTGCCAGCAGTTGGGCGAGCAGGGGGCTTTATGGCTACACCTTC.